One sample yielded the 24 T cell receptor beta chains listed below, sequenced in a study of beta chain features in type 1 diabetes. Expressed TCRB transcripts were sequenced because the entire RNA isolate underwent reverse transcription. The assay was immunoSEQ multiplex PCR, and TCRdb's table has in-frame clones only and misses some. The sample has 850,000 to 900,000 clones, 15% to 20% seen once. The specimen sequenced was naive CD4+ T cells from blood. These TCRs come from a woman under 30 in good health.

The CDR3 reads CASSPPTGELFF. In DNA form, the CDR3 reads TGTGCCAGCAGCCCTCCCACCGGGGAGCTGTTTTTT. The rearrangement uses TRBV7-2 and TRBJ2-2, with D uncertain. V lost 5 bases, J lost 4 bases, and 5 bases lay in between. Germline CDR1 and CDR2: SGHTA and FQGNSA. This CDR3 has 12 residues.

This clone was picked up a small number of times. V and J are TRBV12-5 and TRBJ2-6; 8 positions agree with TRBD1. The J segment lost 0 bases and the V segment lost 4 bases, leaving 5 bases of the junction unmatched. CDR1 LGHNT and CDR2 FRNRAP come from the germline V gene. The CDR3 runs 17 residues. CDR3 in DNA: TGTGCTAGTGGTTATGGGACAGGAGCCTCTGGGGCCAACGTCCTGACTTTC. It encodes CASGYGTGASGANVLTF.

This chain links TRBV7-2 with TRBJ2-1; TRBD2 agrees at 8 bases. Germline lookup yields CDR1 SGHTA and CDR2 FQGNSA. The ends lost 1 base at V and 12 bases at J; junction bases unmatched: 14. The CDR3 totals 16 residues. CDR3 region: CASSLVGSGVSVGQFF. The CDR3 DNA is TGTGCCAGCAGCTTAGTGGGTAGCGGGGTTTCTGTAGGGCAGTTCTTC.

This clone was seen more than once but under ten times. The chain combines TRBV29-1 with TRBJ2-3; the match to TRBD1 covers 7 bases. There are 13 residues in the CDR3. Germline loops: CDR1 SQVTM, CDR2 ANQGSEA. V trimming: 4 bases; J trimming: 5 bases; junction bases outside the gene matches: 6. CDR3 protein: CSVAEGGLDTQYF. In DNA form, the CDR3 reads TGCAGCGTTGCCGAAGGGGGCCTAGATACGCAGTATTTT.

In DNA form, the CDR3 reads TGTGCCAGCAGCTCCACAATGCGGGCCGATGTTACGCAGTATTTT. Translation: CASSSTMRADVTQYF. The V gene is TRBV7-9, the J gene TRBJ2-3; D may be TRBD2 (5 bases). Trimming pared 4 bases from V and 8 bases from J, leaving 19 bases between. This CDR3 is 15 amino acids long. CDR1 is SEHNR and CDR2 is FQNEAQ in the germline V gene (reference sequence). The full variable domain, rest sourced from reference TRBV7-9 and TRBJ2-3, is DTGVSQNPRHKITKRGQNVTFRCDPISEHNRLYWYRQTLGQGPEFLTYFQNEAQLEKSRLLSDRFSAERPKGSFSTLEIQRTEQGDSAMYLCASSSTMRADVTQYFGPGTRLTVL.

This clone occurred a few times. The genes are TRBV4-3 and TRBJ2-1; D gene unclear. The germline gives CDR1 LGHNA, CDR2 YSLEER. V was trimmed by 2 bases and J by 0 bases, leaving 11 bases between them. This CDR3 has 16 amino acids. The CDR3 nucleotides read TGCGCCAGCAGCCAAAACGTCGGCAGCTCCTACAATGAGCAGTTCTTC. It is translated as CASSQNVGSSYNEQFF.

The chain employs TRBV28 and TRBJ2-6; 7 bases line up with TRBD1. The germline V gene has CDR1 MDHEN and CDR2 SYDVKM. The CDR3 covers 16 residues. Trimming at V came to 5 bases and at J to 0 bases, leaving 4 bases not matched to a gene. The CDR3 DNA sequence: TGTGCCAGCAGTAGAACAGGGGCCTCTGGGGCCAACGTCCTGACTTTC. It specifies CASSRTGASGANVLTF.

This clone has only a few counts. The chain combines TRBV10-3 with TRBJ2-7; unclear D gene. The CDR3 runs to 13 residues. The V gene lost 4 bases and the J gene lost 2 bases, with 9 bases spanning the gap. CDR1 is ENHRY and CDR2 is SYGVKD in the germline V gene. DNA of the CDR3: TGTGCCATCAGTGTAGAGAACACCTACGAGCAGTACTTC. Residues: CAISVENTYEQYF.

This clone showed up just a few times. The chain links TRBV7-2 to TRBJ1-4, with D uncertain. This CDR3 region has 15 residues. CDR1 SGHTA and CDR2 FQGNSA come from the germline V gene. With 2 bases removed from V and 8 bases from J, the gap between germline ends came to 15 bases. The CDR3 coding sequence is TGTGCCAGCAGCTTATGGCCAGCAAACGCCGAAAAACTGTTTTTT. Translation: CASSLWPANAEKLFF.

This clone was picked up a small number of times. The chain is built from TRBV6-6 and TRBJ1-4, with D hard to call. With 4 bases removed from V and 8 bases from J, the gap between germline ends came to 17 bases. CDR1 is MNHNY, CDR2 SVGAGI, per germline (reference sequence). The CDR3 length is 15 residues. CDR3 coding DNA: TGTGCCAGCAGTTCAAGAGCTGGGTTGTGGGAAAAACTGTTTTTT. Residues: CASSSRAGLWEKLFF.

The V and J genes are TRBV4-1 and TRBJ1-1, with D hard to call. There are 14 residues in the CDR3. V was cut by 3 bases and J by 0 bases, with 8 bases left in between. Germline values: CDR1 MGHRA, CDR2 YSYEKL. The CDR3 region is CASSQNSVNTEAFF. Here the CDR3 DNA reads TGCGCCAGCAGCCAGAACAGCGTGAACACTGAAGCTTTCTTT.

This clone appeared a few times. The chain employs TRBV7-9 and TRBJ2-1; D not certain. This CDR3 is 14 amino acids long. The germline gives CDR1 SEHNR, CDR2 FQNEAQ (reference sequence). V lost 1 base and J 5 bases, leaving 9 bases between the germline ends. The CDR3 region is CASSLVTTHNEQFF. Here the CDR3 DNA reads TGTGCCAGCAGCTTAGTTACCACCCACAATGAGCAGTTCTTC.

DNA for the CDR3: TGTGCCAGCAGAGCACTAGCGGGAGGGCGTAAAGAGCAGTACTTC. This sequence encodes CASRALAGGRKEQYF. V usage is TRBV27 and J usage is TRBJ2-7; 13 bases agree with TRBD2. The CDR3 has 15 residues. V trimming: 6 bases; J trimming: 7 bases; junction bases outside the gene matches: 9. Per the germline V gene, CDR1 is MNHEY and CDR2 is SMNVEV (reference sequence).

This clone was counted only a few times. V gene TRBV28 combines with J gene TRBJ2-2, with D perhaps matching TRBD2 (5 bases). V lost 5 bases to trimming and J lost 3 bases, with 13 bases between them. The germline V gene encodes CDR1 MDHEN and CDR2 SYDVKM. The CDR3 is made up of 15 amino acids. CDR3 amino acids: CASSRPSGYTGELFF. The CDR3 DNA follows: TGTGCCAGCAGTAGACCTTCGGGGTACACCGGGGAGCTGTTTTTT.

The genes are TRBV4-3 and TRBJ2-7, with TRBD2 identical over 9 bases. This CDR3 comprises 16 residues. With 5 bases clipped from V and 5 bases from J, the junction kept 13 bases outside the gene matches. The V gene's germline CDR1 is LGHNA and CDR2 YSLEER. The CDR3 loop reads CASSLLLASGTDEQYF. The CDR3 DNA follows: TGCGCCAGCAGCTTGCTCCTGGCTAGCGGGACCGACGAGCAGTACTTC.

This clone was counted a few times. The chain carries TRBV4-3 and TRBJ2-7; D is undetermined. The V gene lost 4 bases and the J gene lost 4 bases, with 14 bases spanning the gap. Germline-derived CDR1 and CDR2 are LGHNA and YSLEER. This CDR3 has 14 residues. CDR3 DNA sequence: TGCGCCAGCAGCCGTTCGGCACAGTCGTACGAGCAGTACTTC. It encodes CASSRSAQSYEQYF.

The chain is built from TRBV28 and TRBJ1-1; 10 nucleotides agree with TRBD1. V shed 3 bases, J shed 11 bases, and the junction held 18 bases outside the gene matches. The CDR3 has 17 amino acids. CDR1 and CDR2 (germline): MDHEN, SYDVKM. The CDR3 sequence: CASSFSLGTGAVWEAFF. In DNA form, the CDR3 reads TGTGCCAGCAGTTTCTCTTTGGGGACAGGGGCGGTTTGGGAGGCTTTCTTT.

The chain has TRBV28 and TRBJ1-5; D gene unclear. The CDR3 has 13 residues. Per germline, CDR1 MDHEN and CDR2 SYDVKM. V was shortened by 7 bases and J by 4 bases, with 11 bases between the two germline ends. The CDR3 DNA follows: TGTGCCAGCACGGTACAGTCTAATCAGCCCCAGCATTTT. Its protein product is CASTVQSNQPQHF.

In this sample, this clone turned up a few times. V is TRBV2 and J is TRBJ1-2; D not certain. V shed 7 bases and J shed 5 bases, with 17 bases lying between them. The CDR3 has 14 amino acids. CDR1 is SNHLY and CDR2 is FYNNEI in the germline V gene. For the CDR3, the DNA is TGTGCCAGCACCTCTCCAGGACCGGCGTATGGCTACACCTTC. Translating it yields CASTSPGPAYGYTF.

The V gene is TRBV7-9, the J gene TRBJ2-5; D tentatively fits TRBD1 or TRBD2 (5 bases each). The CDR3 contains 14 residues. V shed 5 bases and J shed 3 bases, with 13 bases lying between them. Germline loops: CDR1 SEHNR, CDR2 FQNEAQ (reference sequence). CDR3 amino acids: CASSPWGIEETQYF. CDR3 in DNA: TGTGCCAGCAGCCCGTGGGGGATTGAAGAGACCCAGTACTTC.

Only a few counts were recorded for this clone. The chain combines TRBV2 with TRBJ2-1, with 11 bases matching TRBD2. The CDR3 covers 18 residues. Germline values: CDR1 SNHLY, CDR2 FYNNEI. J lost 6 bases, V lost 0 bases, and 10 bases had no gene match. In DNA form, the CDR3 reads TGTGCCAGCAGTGAAGCCCCATTCCTAGCGGGAGGTCGCAATGAGCAGTTCTTC. Protein product: CASSEAPFLAGGRNEQFF.

This clone has a single count. A clone one base away is much larger, so this may be a read error. Other DNA sequences in this sample translate to the same CDR3. The chain employs TRBV11-2 and TRBJ2-3; D is ambiguous. The CDR3 contains 13 residues. V lost 1 base and J lost 4, with 6 bases in between. Germline V gene sequence: CDR1 SGHAT, CDR2 FQNNGV. CDR3: CASSLAGADTQYF. DNA of the CDR3: TGTGCCAGCAGCTTAGCGGGTGCAGATACGCAGTATTTT.

This clone has more than one count but fewer than ten. The genes are TRBV7-3 and TRBJ2-6; D unclear. CDR3 length equals 15 residues. Per the germline V gene, CDR1 is SGHTA and CDR2 is FQGTGA. With 3 bases removed from V and 0 bases from J, the gap between germline ends came to 6 bases. CDR3 nucleotides: TGTGCCAGCAGCTTGGGGAACTCTGGGGCCAACGTCCTGACTTTC. It codes for CASSLGNSGANVLTF.

The chain carries TRBV11-2 and TRBJ1-5, with D maybe TRBD1 (5 bases). The CDR3 contains 15 residues. The V end lost 3 bases, the J end lost 0 bases, and 9 bases lay between the germline ends. Germline V gene sequence: CDR1 SGHAT, CDR2 FQNNGV. CDR3 loop: CASSLKGTSNQPQHF. Here the CDR3 DNA reads TGTGCCAGCAGCTTGAAAGGGACTAGCAATCAGCCCCAGCATTTT.